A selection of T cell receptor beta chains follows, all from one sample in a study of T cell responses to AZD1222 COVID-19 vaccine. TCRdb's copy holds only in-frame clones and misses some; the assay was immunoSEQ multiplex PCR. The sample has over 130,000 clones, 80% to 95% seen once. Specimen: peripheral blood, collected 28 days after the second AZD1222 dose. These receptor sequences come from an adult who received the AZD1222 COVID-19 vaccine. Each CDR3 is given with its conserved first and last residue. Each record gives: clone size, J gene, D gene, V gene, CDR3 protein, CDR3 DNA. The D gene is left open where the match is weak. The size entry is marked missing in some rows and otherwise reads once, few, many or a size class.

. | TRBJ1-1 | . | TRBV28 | CASSYGGTEAFF | TGTGCCAGCAGTTATGGGGGGACTGAAGCTTTCTTT
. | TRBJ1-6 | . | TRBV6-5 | CASSYLQGSPLHF | TGTGCCAGCAGTTACCTTCAAGGTTCACCCCTCCACTTT
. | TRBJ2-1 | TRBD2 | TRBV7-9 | CASSGTSGSRSSYNEQFF | TGTGCCAGCAGCGGAACTAGCGGGAGCCGGAGCTCCTACAATGAGCAGTTCTTC
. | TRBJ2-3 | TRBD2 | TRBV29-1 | CSVRGRVAGGTDTQYF | TGCAGCGTTCGAGGCAGGGTAGCGGGTGGCACAGATACGCAGTATTTT
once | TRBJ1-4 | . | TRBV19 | CASSNEFPSNEKLFF | TGTGCCAGTAGTAATGAGTTTCCTTCTAATGAAAAACTGTTTTTT
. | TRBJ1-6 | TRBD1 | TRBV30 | CAWTHGQVNSPLHF | TGTGCCTGGACTCATGGACAGGTGAATTCACCCCTCCACTTT
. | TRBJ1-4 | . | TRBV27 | CASSTGHQEKLFF | TGTGCCAGCAGTACGGGACACCAGGAAAAACTGTTTTTT
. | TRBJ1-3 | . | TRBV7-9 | CASSLGGNTIYF | TGTGCCAGCAGCTTAGGTGGAAACACCATATATTTT
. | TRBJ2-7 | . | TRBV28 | CASSLLGDLSEQYF | TGTGCCAGCAGTTTATTGGGGGATCTTAGCGAGCAGTACTTC
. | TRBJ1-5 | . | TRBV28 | CASSFGDSNQPQHF | TGTGCCAGCAGTTTTGGGGATAGCAATCAGCCCCAGCATTTT
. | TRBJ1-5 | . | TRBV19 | CASSITFQGSNQPQHF | TGTGCCAGTAGTATAACGTTCCAGGGATCTAATCAGCCCCAGCATTTT
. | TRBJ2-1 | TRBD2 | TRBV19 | CASSMSPASGYNEQFF | TGTGCCAGTAGTATGTCCCCGGCTAGCGGGTACAATGAGCAGTTCTTC
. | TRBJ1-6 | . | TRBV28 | CASSTYNSPLHF | TGTGCCAGCAGTACCTATAATTCACCCCTCCACTTT
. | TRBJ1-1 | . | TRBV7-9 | CASSLSTDTEAFF | TGTGCCAGCAGCTTATCCACGGACACTGAAGCTTTCTTT
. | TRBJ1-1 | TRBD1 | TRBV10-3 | CASSPTGANTEAFF | TGTGCCAGTTCACCAACAGGGGCAAACACTGAAGCTTTCTTT
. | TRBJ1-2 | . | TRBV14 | CASSQAEVPEGYTF | TGTGCCAGCAGCCAAGCAGAGGTGCCCGAGGGCTACACCTTC
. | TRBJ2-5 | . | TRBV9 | CASSDPGLETQYF | TGTGCCAGCAGCGATCCAGGGTTAGAGACCCAGTACTTC
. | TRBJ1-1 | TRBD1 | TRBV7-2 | CASSYRDSSEAFF | TGTGCCAGCAGCTATCGGGACAGCTCTGAAGCTTTCTTT
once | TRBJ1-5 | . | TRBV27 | CASSRGRSQPQHF | TGTGCCAGCAGCCGGGGCCGAAGTCAGCCCCAGCATTTT
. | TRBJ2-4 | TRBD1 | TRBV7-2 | CASSQTGTTENIQYF | TGTGCCAGCAGCCAGACAGGGACGACGGAAAACATTCAGTACTTC
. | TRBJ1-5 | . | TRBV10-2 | CASRRGTNMQPQHF | TGCGCCAGCAGGCGAGGGACAAACATGCAGCCCCAGCATTTT
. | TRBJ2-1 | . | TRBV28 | CASSITRLVYNEQFF | TGTGCCAGCAGTATAACTAGACTAGTCTACAATGAGCAGTTCTTC
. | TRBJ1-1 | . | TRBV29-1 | CSVLNTEAFF | TGCAGCGTTCTGAACACTGAAGCTTTCTTT
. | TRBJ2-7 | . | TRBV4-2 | CASSQGPLVYEQYF | TGTGCCAGCAGCCAAGGACCTCTAGTCTACGAGCAGTACTTC
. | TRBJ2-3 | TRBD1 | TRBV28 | CASSPTGSSTDTQYF | TGTGCCAGCAGTCCGACAGGGTCTAGCACAGATACGCAGTATTTT
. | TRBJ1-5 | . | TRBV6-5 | CASRPGTRNQPQHF | TGTGCCAGCAGACCTGGGACTCGCAATCAGCCCCAGCATTTT
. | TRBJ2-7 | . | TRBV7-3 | CASSSNVGYEQYF | TGTGCCAGCAGCTCAAACGTGGGTTACGAGCAGTACTTC
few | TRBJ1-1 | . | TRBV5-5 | CASSERLTGNTEAFF | TGTGCCAGCAGCGAAAGACTGACAGGGAACACTGAAGCTTTCTTT
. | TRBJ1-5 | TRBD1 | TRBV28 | CASSPGGTNQPQHF | TGTGCCAGCAGCCCAGGGGGTACTAATCAGCCCCAGCATTTT
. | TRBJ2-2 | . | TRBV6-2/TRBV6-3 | CASSHISNGELFF | TGTGCCAGCAGTCACATCAGTAACGGGGAGCTGTTTTTT
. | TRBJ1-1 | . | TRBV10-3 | CAIGTGTEAFF | TGTGCCATCGGGACGGGGACTGAAGCTTTCTTT
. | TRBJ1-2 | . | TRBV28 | CASVSFVEGVGYTF | TGTGCCAGCGTCTCTTTCGTTGAGGGGGTAGGCTACACCTTC
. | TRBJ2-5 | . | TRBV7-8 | CASTRLYQETQYF | TGTGCCAGCACCAGACTATACCAAGAGACCCAGTACTTC
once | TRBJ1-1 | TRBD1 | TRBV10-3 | CATRDRNTEAFF | TGTGCCACTAGGGACAGGAACACTGAAGCTTTCTTT
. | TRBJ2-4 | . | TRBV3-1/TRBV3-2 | CASSQDYGRAKNIQYF | TGTGCCAGCAGCCAAGACTACGGCAGAGCCAAAAACATTCAGTACTTC
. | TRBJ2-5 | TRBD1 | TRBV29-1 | CSVLTGGQETQYF | TGCAGCGTTCTGACAGGGGGCCAAGAGACCCAGTACTTC
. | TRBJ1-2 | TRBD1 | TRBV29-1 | CSVEDRGPGYTF | TGCAGCGTTGAGGACAGGGGGCCGGGCTACACCTTC
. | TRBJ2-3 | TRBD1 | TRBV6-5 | CASSPDRQKADTQYF | TGTGCCAGCAGTCCGGACAGGCAGAAGGCAGATACGCAGTATTTT
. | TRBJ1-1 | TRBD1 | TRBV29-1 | CSVEGGTDITEAFF | TGCAGCGTTGAAGGGGGGACAGATATCACTGAAGCTTTCTTT
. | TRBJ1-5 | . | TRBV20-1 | CSASLGDNQPQHF | TGCAGTGCTAGTTTGGGTGACAATCAGCCCCAGCATTTT
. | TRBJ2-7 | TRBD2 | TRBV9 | CASSVGGTSGIYEQYF | TGTGCCAGCAGCGTAGGGGGGACTAGCGGGATCTACGAGCAGTACTTC
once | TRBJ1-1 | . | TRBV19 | CASSRGGKDTEAFF | TGTGCCAGTAGTAGGGGGGGCAAGGACACTGAAGCTTTCTTT